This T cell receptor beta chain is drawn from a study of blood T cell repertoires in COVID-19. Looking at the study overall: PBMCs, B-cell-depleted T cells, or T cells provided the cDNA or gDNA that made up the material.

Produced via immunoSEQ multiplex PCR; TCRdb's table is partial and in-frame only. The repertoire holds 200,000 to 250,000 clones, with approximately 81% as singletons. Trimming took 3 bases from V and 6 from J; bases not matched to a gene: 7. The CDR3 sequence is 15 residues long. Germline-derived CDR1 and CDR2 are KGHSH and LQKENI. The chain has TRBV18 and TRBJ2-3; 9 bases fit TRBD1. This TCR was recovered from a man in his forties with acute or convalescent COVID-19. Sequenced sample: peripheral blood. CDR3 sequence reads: CASSPPGQGLDTQYF. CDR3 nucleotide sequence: TGTGCCAGCTCACCCCCGGGACAGGGCCTGGATACGCAGTATTTT.